The source of this T cell receptor (beta chain) is a study of a mutant IDH1 vaccine in newly diagnosed glioma. Overall study context: Patients' prior therapy spanned radiotherapy, temozolomide, or both; most underwent both.

Time point reported: week 11, during vaccination. What each vaccine dose contained was 300 ug of mutant IDH1 20-mer peptide, accompanied by topical imiquimod. This clone was picked up one time. Its antigen is unidentified. Only in-frame clones appear in the TCRdb table, and some are missing; sequencing was by immunoSEQ multiplex PCR. The top ten hold 3% to 4.5% of the sample, which has about 66,000 clones, approximately 80% seen once. Germline lookup yields CDR1 WSHSY and CDR2 SAAADI. The V and J ends lost 0 bases and 0 bases respectively, with 0 bases between them. The CDR3 totals 12 residues. Material: PBMCs, obtained from a glioma patient whose treatment included an IDH1 peptide vaccine. The V gene is TRBV10-2, the J gene TRBJ2-7; D is unresolved. The sequence came from a man aged 25-40 years with glioma. CDR3 nucleotides: TGCGCCAGCAGTGAGTCCTCCTACGAGCAGTACTTC. It translates to CASSESSYEQYF.